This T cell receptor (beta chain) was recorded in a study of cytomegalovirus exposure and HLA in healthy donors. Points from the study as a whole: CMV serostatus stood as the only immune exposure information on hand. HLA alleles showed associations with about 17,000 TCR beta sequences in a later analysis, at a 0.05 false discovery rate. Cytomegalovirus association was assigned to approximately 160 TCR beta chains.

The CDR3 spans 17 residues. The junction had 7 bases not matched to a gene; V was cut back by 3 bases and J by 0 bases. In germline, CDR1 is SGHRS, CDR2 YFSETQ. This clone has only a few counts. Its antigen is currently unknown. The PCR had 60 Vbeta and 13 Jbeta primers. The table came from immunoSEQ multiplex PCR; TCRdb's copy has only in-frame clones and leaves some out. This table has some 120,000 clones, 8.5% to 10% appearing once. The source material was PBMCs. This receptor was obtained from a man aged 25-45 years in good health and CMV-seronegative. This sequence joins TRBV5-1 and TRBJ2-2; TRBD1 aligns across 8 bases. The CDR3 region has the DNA TGCGCCAGCAGCTCCTCTCAGGGGGCAGCGAACACCGGGGAGCTGTTTTTT. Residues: CASSSSQGAANTGELFF. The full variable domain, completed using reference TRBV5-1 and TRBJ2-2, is KAGVTQTPRYLIKTRGQQVTLSCSPISGHRSVSWYQQTPGQGLQFLFEYFSETQRNKGNFPGRFSGRQFSNSRSEMNVSTLELGDSALYLCASSSSQGAANTGELFFGEGSRLTVL.